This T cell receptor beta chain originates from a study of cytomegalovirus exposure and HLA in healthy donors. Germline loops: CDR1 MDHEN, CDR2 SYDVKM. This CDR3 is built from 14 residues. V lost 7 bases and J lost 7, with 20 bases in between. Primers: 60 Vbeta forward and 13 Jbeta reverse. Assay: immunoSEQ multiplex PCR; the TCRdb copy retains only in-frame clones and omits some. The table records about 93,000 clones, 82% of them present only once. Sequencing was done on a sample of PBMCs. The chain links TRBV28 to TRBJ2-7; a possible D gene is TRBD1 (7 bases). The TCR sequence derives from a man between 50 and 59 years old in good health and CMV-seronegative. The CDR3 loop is CASTRQGGLREQYF. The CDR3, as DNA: TGTGCCAGCACCCGCCAGGGGGGATTGCGGGAGCAGTACTTC.